This T cell receptor beta chain appears in the sequencing data of a study of early stage breast cancer tumors. Study details: About 80% of the 16 invasive tumors were ER+, PR+ and HER2-. Invasive lobular carcinomas made up about 30% of the 12 ER+/PR+/HER2- tumors.

Assay: immunoSEQ multiplex PCR; the TCRdb copy retains only in-frame clones and omits some. This table has tens of thousands of clones, 80% appearing once. The table lists this clone with a few counts. Sequencing input: blood. This clonotype was obtained from a person in their sixties with breast cancer.

The CDR3, as DNA: TGTGCCAGCAGTGAATCAGGGGTATATGGCTACACCTTC. It translates to CASSESGVYGYTF. V usage is TRBV6-1 and J usage is TRBJ1-2; perhaps TRBD1 as D (6 bases). This CDR3 has 13 residues. V lost 2 bases, J lost 5 bases, and 9 bases lay in between. In germline, CDR1 is MNHNS, CDR2 SASEGT.